This TCR beta chain comes out of a study of blood T cell repertoires in COVID-19. Sequencing used immunoSEQ multiplex PCR; TCRdb keeps in-frame clones, though not all of them. The table records 200,000 to 250,000 clones, approximately 90% of them present only once. Germline CDR1 MNHNS, CDR2 SASEGT. Trimming removed 7 bases at V and 5 bases at J, with 18 bases between. The CDR3 is made up of 15 amino acids. This chain links TRBV6-1 with TRBJ1-5; no definite D call. The sample comprised PBMCs or T cells enriched from blood (not recorded which). This TCR came from a man aged 25-45 years who had recovered from COVID-19. CDR3 in amino acids: CASTQLTGRDQPQHF. CDR3 DNA sequence: TGTGCCAGCACCCAACTTACCGGTCGGGATCAGCCCCAGCATTTT.